Sequencing of this T cell receptor (beta chain) was carried out in a study of blood T cell repertoires in COVID-19 (TCRdb year 2020). The study in broad terms: The collaborator samples originated in the United States, Italy and Spain and spanned the acute and convalescent phases of COVID-19. The material from the prospective study consisted of cDNA or gDNA derived from T cells, B-cell-depleted T cells, or PBMCs. Deeply sampled blood TCRbeta repertoires from subjects exposed to, actively infected with, or recovered from COVID-19 were included in the dataset. The repertoires were released in a freely available public database meant as a resource for research on the immune response to SARS-CoV-2. Samples were obtained from the ongoing ImmuneRACE study (first 160 participants) and from 950 to 1,500 subjects provided by 6 global collaborators. Nearly every sample came with metadata listing a de-identified subject ID, COVID-19 status, age in years and sex. HLA class I and class II types, where available, came from metadata supplied by the sample provider rather than from assay-based typing.

The paper as a whole reports these results and caveats: The amount of clinical and demographic metadata varied by source and participant and was provided uncurated.

At one collaborating source in Seattle, patients were enrolled during active infection and were followed longitudinally through the course of disease. The collaborating institutions used their own protocols to collect whole blood in K2EDTA tubes. Collaborator samples were shipped for TCRbeta analysis as frozen whole blood, isolated PBMCs, or DNA extracted from either sample type. The immunoSEQ Assay, a bias-controlled multiplex PCR, was used to amplify TCRbeta CDR3 regions from genomic DNA. In the source study's methods: The number of nucleated cells in each sample was estimated from the amplification of reference gene primers within the assay. To quantify the absolute abundance of each unique TCRbeta CDR3 rearrangement, sequence reads were collapsed and filtered. Productive Simpson clonality was computed per sample as the square root of Simpson's diversity index over productive rearrangements. The table comes from immuneACCESS by way of TCRdb, which keeps in-frame sequences with V and J called. Part of the clones is missing from these tables; in studies checked, under half for an unresolved V gene and the rest for unknown reasons. The V and J calls and clone size were taken over from that table, and D and trimming were inferred from the DNA. This sample holds roughly 570,000 clones; 85% to 90% were observed only once. In total, the top ten clones hold roughly 8.3% of the sample.

With regard to this clone: Its target antigen remains unknown. The sample holds no much larger clone one base away, and base qualities are not on file.

CDR1 and CDR2 were assigned from the germline V gene as MNHNS and SASEGT. The junction shows trimming of 3 bases on V and 6 bases on J, plus 11 bases between the germline ends. The CDR3 numbers 14 residues from cysteine through phenylalanine. Only the CDR3 DNA is retained, 42 bases long and in frame from the first base. The V gene is TRBV6-1 and the J gene is TRBJ2-2, and perhaps TRBD2 as D gene, on 6 matching bases. Source material: peripheral blood. The clonotype was recovered from a woman aged 45-60 years with COVID-19, enrolled during active disease. The nucleotides read TGTGCCAGCAGTGACCTGGGACTCTCCGGGGAGCTGTTTTTT. Translation gives CASSDLGLSGELFF.